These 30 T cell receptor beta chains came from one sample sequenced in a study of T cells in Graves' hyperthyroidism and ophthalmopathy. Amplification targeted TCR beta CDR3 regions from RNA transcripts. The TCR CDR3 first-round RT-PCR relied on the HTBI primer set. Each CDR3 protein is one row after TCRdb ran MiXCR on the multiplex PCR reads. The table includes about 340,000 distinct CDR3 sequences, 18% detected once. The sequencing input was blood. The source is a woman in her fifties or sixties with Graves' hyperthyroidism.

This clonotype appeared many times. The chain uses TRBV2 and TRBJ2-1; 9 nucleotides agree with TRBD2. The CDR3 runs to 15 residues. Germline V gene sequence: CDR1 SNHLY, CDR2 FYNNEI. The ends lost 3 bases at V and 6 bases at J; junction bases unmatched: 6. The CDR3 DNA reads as TGTGCCAGCAGTGAGCGGGAGGGATTCGTCAATGAGCAGTTCTTC. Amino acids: CASSEREGFVNEQFF.

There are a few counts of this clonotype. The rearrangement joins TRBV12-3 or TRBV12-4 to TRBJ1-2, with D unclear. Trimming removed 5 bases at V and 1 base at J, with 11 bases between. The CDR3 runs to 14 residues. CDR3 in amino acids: CASSGFAHNYGYTF. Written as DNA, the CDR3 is TGTGCCAGCAGTGGATTTGCCCATAACTATGGCTACACCTTC.

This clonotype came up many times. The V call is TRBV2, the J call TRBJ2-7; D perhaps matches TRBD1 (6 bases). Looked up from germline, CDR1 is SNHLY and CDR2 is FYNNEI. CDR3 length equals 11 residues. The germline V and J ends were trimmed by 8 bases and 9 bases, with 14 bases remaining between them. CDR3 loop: CASGRGRAQYF. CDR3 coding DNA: TGTGCCAGCGGCAGGGGTAGGGCGCAGTACTTC.

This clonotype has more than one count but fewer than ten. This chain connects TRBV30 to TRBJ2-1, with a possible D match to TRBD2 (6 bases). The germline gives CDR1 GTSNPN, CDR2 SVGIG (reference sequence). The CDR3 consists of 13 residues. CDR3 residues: CAMTRGYYNEQFF. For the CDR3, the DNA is TGTGCTATGACTAGGGGCTACTACAATGAGCAGTTCTTC.

The CDR3 is CASSQEQGAWYEQYF. CDR3 in DNA: TGTGCCAGCAGTCAAGAACAGGGGGCGTGGTACGAGCAGTACTTC. The chain uses TRBV28 and TRBJ2-7, with TRBD1 matching over 9 bases. This CDR3 region has 15 residues. CDR1 is MDHEN and CDR2 is SYDVKM in the germline V gene. V lost 5 bases and J lost 4; bases outside the gene matches: 9.

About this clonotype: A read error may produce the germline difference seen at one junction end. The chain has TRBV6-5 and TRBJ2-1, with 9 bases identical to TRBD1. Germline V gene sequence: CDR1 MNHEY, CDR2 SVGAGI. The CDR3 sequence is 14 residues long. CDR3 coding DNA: TGTGCCAGCAATTACAGGGGGCGCAACAATGAGCAGTTCTTC. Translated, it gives CASNYRGRNNEQFF.

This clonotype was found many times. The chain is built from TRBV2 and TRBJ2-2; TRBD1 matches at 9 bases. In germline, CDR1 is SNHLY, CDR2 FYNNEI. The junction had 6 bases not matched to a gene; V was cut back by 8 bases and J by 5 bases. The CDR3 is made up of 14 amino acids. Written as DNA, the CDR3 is TGTGCCAGCTTCGTGACAGGGGGGACCGGGGAGCTGTTTTTT. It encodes CASFVTGGTGELFF.

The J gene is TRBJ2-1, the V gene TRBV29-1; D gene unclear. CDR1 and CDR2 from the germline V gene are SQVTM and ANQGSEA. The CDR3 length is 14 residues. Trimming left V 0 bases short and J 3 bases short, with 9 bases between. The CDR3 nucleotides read TGCAGCGTTGAAGATGGTTTGGGCTACAATGAGCAGTTCTTC. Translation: CSVEDGLGYNEQFF.

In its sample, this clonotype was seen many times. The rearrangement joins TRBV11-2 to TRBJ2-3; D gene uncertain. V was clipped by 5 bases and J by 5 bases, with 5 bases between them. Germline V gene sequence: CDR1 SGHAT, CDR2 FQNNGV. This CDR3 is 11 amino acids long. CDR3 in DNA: TGTGCCAGCAGCCATCAAGATACGCAGTATTTT. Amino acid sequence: CASSHQDTQYF.

CDR3 nucleotides: TGTGCCAGCAGCGACCCTCTTCGGGAGACCCAGTACTTC. Translating it yields CASSDPLRETQYF. The chain has TRBV27 and TRBJ2-5; no definite D call. This CDR3 has 13 amino acids. The V end lost 6 bases, the J end lost 5 bases, and 13 bases lay between the germline ends. Germline V gene sequence: CDR1 MNHEY, CDR2 SMNVEV (reference sequence).

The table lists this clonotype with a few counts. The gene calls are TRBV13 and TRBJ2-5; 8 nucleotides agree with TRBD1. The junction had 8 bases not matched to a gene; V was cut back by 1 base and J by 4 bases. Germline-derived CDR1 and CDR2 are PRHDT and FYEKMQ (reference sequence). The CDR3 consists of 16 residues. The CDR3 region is CASSLAGQVVGETQYF. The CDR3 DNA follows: TGTGCCAGCAGCTTAGCGGGACAGGTGGTTGGAGAGACCCAGTACTTC.

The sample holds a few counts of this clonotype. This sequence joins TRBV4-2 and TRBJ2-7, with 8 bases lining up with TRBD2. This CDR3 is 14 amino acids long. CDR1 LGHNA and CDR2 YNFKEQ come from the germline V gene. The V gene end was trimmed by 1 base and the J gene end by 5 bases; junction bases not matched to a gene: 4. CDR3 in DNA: TGTGCCAGCAGCCAAGGGGGTAGCGGGAACGAGCAGTACTTC. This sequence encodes CASSQGGSGNEQYF.

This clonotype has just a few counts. The CDR3: CASSGSGQARRGYTF. CDR3 sequence (DNA): TGCGCCAGCAGCGGGAGCGGACAGGCCCGCCGAGGCTACACCTTC. This rearrangement joins TRBV5-1 to TRBJ1-2; 7 bases agree with TRBD1. The germline V gene has CDR1 SGHRS and CDR2 YFSETQ. The CDR3 runs to 15 residues. With V trimmed by 4 bases and J by 8 bases, 14 bases remained unmatched. The full variable domain, rest sourced from reference TRBV5-1 and TRBJ1-2, is KAGVTQTPRYLIKTRGQQVTLSCSPISGHRSVSWYQQTPGQGLQFLFEYFSETQRNKGNFPGRFSGRQFSNSRSEMNVSTLELGDSALYLCASSGSGQARRGYTFGSGTRLTVV.

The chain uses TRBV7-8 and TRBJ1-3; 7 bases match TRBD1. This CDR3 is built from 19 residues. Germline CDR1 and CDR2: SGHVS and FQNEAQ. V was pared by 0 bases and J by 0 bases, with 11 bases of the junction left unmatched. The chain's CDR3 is CASSLAKGQPGGSGNTIYF. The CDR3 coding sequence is TGTGCCAGCAGCTTAGCGAAGGGACAGCCCGGAGGCTCTGGAAACACCATATATTTT.

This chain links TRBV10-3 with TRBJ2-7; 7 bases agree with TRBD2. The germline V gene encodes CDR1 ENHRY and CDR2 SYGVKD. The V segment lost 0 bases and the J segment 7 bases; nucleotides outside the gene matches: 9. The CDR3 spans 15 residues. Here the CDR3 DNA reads TGTGCCATCAGTGAGTCGTTGGCGGGAGTGGAGGAGCAGTACTTC. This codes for CAISESLAGVEEQYF.

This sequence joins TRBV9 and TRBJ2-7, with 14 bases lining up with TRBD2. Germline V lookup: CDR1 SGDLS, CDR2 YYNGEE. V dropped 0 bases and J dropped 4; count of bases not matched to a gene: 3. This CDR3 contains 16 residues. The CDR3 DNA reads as TGTGCCAGCAGCGTAGGGGGACTAGCGGGAGTATACGAGCAGTACTTC. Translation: CASSVGGLAGVYEQYF. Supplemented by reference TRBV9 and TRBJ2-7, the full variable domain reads DSGVTQTPKHLITATGQRVTLRCSPRSGDLSVYWYQQSLDQGLQFLIQYYNGEERAKGNILERFSAQQFPDLHSELNLSSLELGDSALYFCASSVGGLAGVYEQYFGPGTRLTVT.

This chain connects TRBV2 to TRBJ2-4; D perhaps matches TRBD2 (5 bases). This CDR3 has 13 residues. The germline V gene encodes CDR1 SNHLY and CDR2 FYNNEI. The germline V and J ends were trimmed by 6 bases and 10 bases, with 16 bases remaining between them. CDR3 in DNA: TGTGCCAGCAGCCCTCAACTAGAAGGGATTCAGTACTTC. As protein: CASSPQLEGIQYF.

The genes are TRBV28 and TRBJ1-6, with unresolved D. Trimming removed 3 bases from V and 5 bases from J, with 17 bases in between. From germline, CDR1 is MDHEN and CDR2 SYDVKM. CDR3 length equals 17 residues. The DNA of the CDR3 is TGTGCCAGCAGTTTTCTGGGCCCACTAAGAAATAATTCACCCCTCCACTTT. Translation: CASSFLGPLRNNSPLHF.

DNA of the CDR3: TGTGCCAGCAGCAAAGGGACAGGGGCTAGCACAGATACGCAGTATTTT. Its protein product is CASSKGTGASTDTQYF. V usage is TRBV11-3 and J usage is TRBJ2-3, with 10 bases aligning to TRBD1. Trimming removed 5 bases from V and 0 bases from J; junction bases left unmatched: 5. CDR3 length: 16 residues. Germline CDR1 is SGHNT and CDR2 is YENEEA.

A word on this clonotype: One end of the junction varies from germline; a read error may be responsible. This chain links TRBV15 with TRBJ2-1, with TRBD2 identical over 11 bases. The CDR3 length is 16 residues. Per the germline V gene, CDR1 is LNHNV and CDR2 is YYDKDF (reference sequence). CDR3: CVTSRHGTSGFNEQFF. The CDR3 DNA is TGTGTCACCAGCAGACACGGGACTAGCGGTTTTAATGAGCAGTTCTTC.

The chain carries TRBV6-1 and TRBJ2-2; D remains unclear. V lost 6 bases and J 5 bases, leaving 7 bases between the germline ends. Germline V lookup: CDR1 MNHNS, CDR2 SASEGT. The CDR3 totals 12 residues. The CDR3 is CASRQQTGELFF. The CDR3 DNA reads TGTGCCAGCAGACAGCAGACCGGGGAGCTGTTTTTT.

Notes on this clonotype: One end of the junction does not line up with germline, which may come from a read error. In DNA form, the CDR3 reads TGCACCAGCAGCCTAGGGTCCGTCGAAGCTTTCTTT. Encoded protein: CTSSLGSVEAFF. The chain carries TRBV5-1 and TRBJ1-1; no clear D. The CDR3 has 12 amino acids. In germline, CDR1 is SGHRS, CDR2 YFSETQ.

The CDR3 here is CASSEKNTGELFF. The CDR3 DNA sequence: TGTGCCAGCAGTGAAAAGAACACCGGGGAGCTGTTTTTT. The V gene is TRBV6-1, the J gene TRBJ2-2; D is unresolved. This CDR3 is 13 amino acids long. CDR1 MNHNS and CDR2 SASEGT come from the germline V gene. Trimming removed 2 bases from V and 1 base from J, with 2 bases in between.

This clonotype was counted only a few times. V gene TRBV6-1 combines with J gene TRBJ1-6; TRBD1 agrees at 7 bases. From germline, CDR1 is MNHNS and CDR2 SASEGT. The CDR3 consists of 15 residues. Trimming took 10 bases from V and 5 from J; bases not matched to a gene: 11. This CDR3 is CANTRDRVNNSPLHF. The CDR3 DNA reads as TGTGCCAACACTAGAGACAGGGTGAATAATTCACCCCTCCACTTT.

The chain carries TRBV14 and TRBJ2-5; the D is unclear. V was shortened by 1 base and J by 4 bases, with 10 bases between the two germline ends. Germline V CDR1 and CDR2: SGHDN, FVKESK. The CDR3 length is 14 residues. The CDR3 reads CASSQVSGPETQYF. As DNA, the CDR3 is TGTGCCAGCAGCCAAGTTTCGGGCCCAGAGACCCAGTACTTC.

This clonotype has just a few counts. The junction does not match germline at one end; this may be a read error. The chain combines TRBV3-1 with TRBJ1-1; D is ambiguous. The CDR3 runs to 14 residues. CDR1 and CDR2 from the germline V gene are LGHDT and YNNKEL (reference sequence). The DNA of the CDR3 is TGTGCCGGCAGCCAAGAGGGCGCGAACACTGAAGCTTTCTTT. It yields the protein CAGSQEGANTEAFF.

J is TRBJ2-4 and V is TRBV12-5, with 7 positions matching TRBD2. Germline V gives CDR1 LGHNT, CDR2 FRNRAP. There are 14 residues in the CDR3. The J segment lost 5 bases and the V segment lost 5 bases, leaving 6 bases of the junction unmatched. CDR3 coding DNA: TGTGCTAGTGGTCCGCGGGGGACGGAAAACATTCAGTACTTC. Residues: CASGPRGTENIQYF.

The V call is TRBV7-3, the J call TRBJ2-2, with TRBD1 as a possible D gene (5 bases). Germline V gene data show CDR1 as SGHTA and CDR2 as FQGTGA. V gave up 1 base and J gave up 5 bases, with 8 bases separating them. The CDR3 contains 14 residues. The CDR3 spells CASSLSGATGELFF. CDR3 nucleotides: TGTGCCAGCAGCTTAAGTGGGGCAACCGGGGAGCTGTTTTTT.

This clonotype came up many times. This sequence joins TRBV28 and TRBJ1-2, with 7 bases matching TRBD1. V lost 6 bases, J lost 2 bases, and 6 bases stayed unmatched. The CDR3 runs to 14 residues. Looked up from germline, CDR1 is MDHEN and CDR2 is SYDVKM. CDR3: CASRAPGQNYGYTF. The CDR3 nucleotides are TGTGCCAGCAGAGCACCGGGACAGAACTATGGCTACACCTTC.

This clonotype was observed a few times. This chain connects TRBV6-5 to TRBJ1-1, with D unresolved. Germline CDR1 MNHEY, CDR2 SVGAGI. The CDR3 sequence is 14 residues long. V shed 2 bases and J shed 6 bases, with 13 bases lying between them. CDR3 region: CASSYGVGEAEAFF. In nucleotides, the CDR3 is TGTGCCAGCAGTTACGGGGTCGGGGAGGCTGAAGCTTTCTTT.